This T cell receptor (beta chain) appears in the sequencing data of a study of human T cells and chemical hapten exposure. The CDR3 has 14 amino acids. CDR1 is KGHDR and CDR2 is SFDVKD in the germline V gene. After removal of 4 bases from V and 4 bases from J, the junction contained 4 bases not matched to a gene. The study used a library that attached unique molecular identifiers to individual cDNA molecules. Using its own MiXCR run on the RACE reads, TCRdb lists one record per CDR3 protein. This repertoire shows 380,000 or so distinct CDR3 sequences, approximately 5% found once; its top ten account for over 6.5%. Time point meaning: pre-sensitization, week 0. As to treatment: therapeutic diphenylcyclopropenone sensitization with weekly scalp DPC.

The J gene is TRBJ2-3, the V gene TRBV24-1; 7 nucleotides match TRBD1. Sample: whole blood, taken in connection with sensitization to the hapten diphenylcyclopropenone (DPC). This sequence originates from a woman aged 18 to 35 with alopecia areata. Some clones in this sample may be carry-over from other donors' samples. CDR3 coding DNA: TGTGCCACCAGTGACCTGGGACAGTCAGATACGCAGTATTTT. Translating it yields CATSDLGQSDTQYF.